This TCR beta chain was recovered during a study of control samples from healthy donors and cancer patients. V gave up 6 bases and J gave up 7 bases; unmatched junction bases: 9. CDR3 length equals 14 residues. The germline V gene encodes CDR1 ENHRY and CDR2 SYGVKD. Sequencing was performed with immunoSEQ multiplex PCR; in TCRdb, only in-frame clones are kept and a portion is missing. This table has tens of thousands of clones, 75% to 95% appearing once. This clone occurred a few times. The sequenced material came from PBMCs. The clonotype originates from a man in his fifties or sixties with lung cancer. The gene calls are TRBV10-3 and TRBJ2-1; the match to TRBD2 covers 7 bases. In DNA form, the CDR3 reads TGTGCCATCAGCGATAGAGCGGGGAGTAATGAGCAGTTCTTC. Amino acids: CAISDRAGSNEQFF.